This T cell receptor (beta chain) emerged from a study of control samples from healthy donors and cancer patients. Assay used: immunoSEQ multiplex PCR; TCRdb lists only in-frame clones, some missing. The sample lists roughly 150,000 clones; around 88% were seen once. Sequencing was done on a sample of blood. This clonotype was sampled from a man aged 18 to 30 in good health.

The CDR3 region has the DNA TGTGCCACTTACTACGAGCAGTACTTC. Protein: CATYYEQYF. The genes are TRBV10-3 and TRBJ2-7, with unresolved D. Looked up from germline, CDR1 is ENHRY and CDR2 is SYGVKD. Trimming cost V 10 bases and J 3 bases, with 4 bases left between them. This CDR3 contains 9 residues.